This entry concerns a single TCR beta chain. Its target is not known. CD8+ and CD4+ T cells from blood underwent TCR beta sequencing. Negative isolation was used for CD8+ and CD4+ T cells and FACS enrichment for TEMRA cells. The sample is drawn from a study of CD8 T cells in Susac syndrome. General observations from the study: Among active patients and in TEMRA cells, CD8+ clonal expansion in Susac reached its peak.

Random hexamers were used to reverse transcribe 0.5 to 1 ug of RNA. Amplification of TCR beta CDR3 was carried out by immunoSEQ multiplex PCR, which covered 54 Vbeta and 13 Jbeta segments. TCRdb itself ran the immunoSEQ multiplex PCR reads through MiXCR, one entry per CDR3 protein. The sample yields around 150,000 distinct CDR3 sequences, roughly 94% seen once. Trimming took 5 bases from V and 4 from J; bases not matched to a gene: 5. Germline loops: CDR1 MGHRA, CDR2 YSYEKL. CDR3 length: 15 residues. The V and J genes are TRBV4-1 and TRBJ2-5, with 12 bases fitting TRBD2. Material for sequencing was CD8+ T cells from PBMCs. This sequence was found in a human donor with Susac syndrome. CDR3 sequence reads: CASSGLAGTGETQYF. CDR3 bases: TGCGCCAGCAGCGGACTAGCGGGGACGGGAGAGACCCAGTACTTC.